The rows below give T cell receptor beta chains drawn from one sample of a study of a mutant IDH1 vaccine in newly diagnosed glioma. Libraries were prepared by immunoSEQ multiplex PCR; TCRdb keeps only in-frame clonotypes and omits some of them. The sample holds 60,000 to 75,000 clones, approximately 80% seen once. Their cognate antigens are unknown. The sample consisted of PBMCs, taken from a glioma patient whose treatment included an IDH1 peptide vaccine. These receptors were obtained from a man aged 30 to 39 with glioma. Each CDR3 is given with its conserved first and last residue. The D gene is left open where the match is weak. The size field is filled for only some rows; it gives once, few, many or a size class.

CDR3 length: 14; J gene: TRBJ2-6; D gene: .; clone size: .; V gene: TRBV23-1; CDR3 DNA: TGCGCCAGCAGCCGTGGGTGGAGGGCCAACGTCCTGACTTTC; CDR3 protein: CASSRGWRANVLTF
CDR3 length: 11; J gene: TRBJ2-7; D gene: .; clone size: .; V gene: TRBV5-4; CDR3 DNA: TGTGCCAGCAGCTTGGGTTACGAGCAGTACTTC; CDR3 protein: CASSLGYEQYF
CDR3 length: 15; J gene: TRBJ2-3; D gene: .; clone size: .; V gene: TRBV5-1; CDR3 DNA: TGCGCCAGCAGCTTGGTTTCAAAGCGCACAGATACGCAGTATTTT; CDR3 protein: CASSLVSKRTDTQYF
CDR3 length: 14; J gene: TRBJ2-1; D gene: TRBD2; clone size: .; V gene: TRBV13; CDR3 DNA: TGTGCCAGCAGTTTGACTAGCGTGGTGAATGAGCAGTTCTTC; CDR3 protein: CASSLTSVVNEQFF
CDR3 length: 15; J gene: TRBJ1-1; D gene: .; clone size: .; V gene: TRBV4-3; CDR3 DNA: TGCGCCAGCAGCCTAGGATCAGGGGTATACACTGAAGCTTTCTTT; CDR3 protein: CASSLGSGVYTEAFF
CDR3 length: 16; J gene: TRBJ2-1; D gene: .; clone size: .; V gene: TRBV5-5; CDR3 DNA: TGTGCCAGCAGCTTGTGGGACGGGAGCTCCTACAATGAGCAGTTCTTC; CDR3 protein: CASSLWDGSSYNEQFF
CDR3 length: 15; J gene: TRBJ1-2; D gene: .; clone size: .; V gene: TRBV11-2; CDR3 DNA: TGTGCCAGCAGCTTAGCGAGCCGAGGATTAGGTGGCTACACCTTC; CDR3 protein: CASSLASRGLGGYTF
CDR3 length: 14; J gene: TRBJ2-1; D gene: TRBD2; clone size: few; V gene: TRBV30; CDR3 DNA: TGTGCCTGCCTTAGCGGGGGGGCTCTCAATGAGCAGTTCTTC; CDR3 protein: CACLSGGALNEQFF
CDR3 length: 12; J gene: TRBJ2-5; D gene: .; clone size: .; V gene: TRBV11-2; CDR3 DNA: TGTGCCAGCAGCCTACTAGCTTCGCAACAGTACTTC; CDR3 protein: CASSLLASQQYF
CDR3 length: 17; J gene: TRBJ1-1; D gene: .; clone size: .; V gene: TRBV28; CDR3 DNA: TGTGCCAGCCTTCCGGCAGGGGTAAGACTAGTGAACACTGAAGCTTTCTTT; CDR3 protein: CASLPAGVRLVNTEAFF